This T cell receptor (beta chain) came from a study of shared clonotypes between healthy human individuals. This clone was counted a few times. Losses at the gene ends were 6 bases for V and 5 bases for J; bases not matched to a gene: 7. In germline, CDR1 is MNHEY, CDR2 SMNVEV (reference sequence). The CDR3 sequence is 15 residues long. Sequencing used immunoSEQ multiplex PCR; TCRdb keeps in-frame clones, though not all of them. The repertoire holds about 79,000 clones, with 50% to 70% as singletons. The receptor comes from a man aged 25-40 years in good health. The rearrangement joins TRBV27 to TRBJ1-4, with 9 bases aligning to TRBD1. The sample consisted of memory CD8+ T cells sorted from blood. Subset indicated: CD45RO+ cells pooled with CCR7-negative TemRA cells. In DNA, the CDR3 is TGTGCCAGCAGCAGCCCGGACAGGGGAAATGAAAAACTGTTTTTT. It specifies CASSSPDRGNEKLFF.